The 7 T cell receptor beta chains in this list originate from one sample, sequenced in a study of blood T cell repertoires in COVID-19. The repertoire was sequenced with immunoSEQ multiplex PCR; TCRdb's copy has only in-frame clones and lacks some. The data contain about 370,000 clones, about nine tenths of them singletons. The sequencing sample was made of PBMCs or T cells enriched from blood (not recorded which). All receptors come from a woman between 40 and 55 years old who had been exposed to COVID-19.

The chain links TRBV2 to TRBJ1-4, with TRBD1 as a possible D gene (5 bases). The CDR3 runs to 15 residues. Trimming cost V 1 base and J 7 bases, with 13 bases left between them. Germline loops: CDR1 SNHLY, CDR2 FYNNEI. The CDR3 protein is CASSEDQGRGEKLFF. The CDR3, as DNA: TGTGCCAGCAGTGAAGACCAGGGTCGAGGTGAAAAACTGTTTTTT. Full variable domain (outside the CDR3, taken from reference TRBV2 and TRBJ1-4): EPEVTQTPSHQVTQMGQEVILRCVPISNHLYFYWYRQILGQKVEFLVSFYNNEISEKSEIFDDQFSVERPDGSNFTLKIRSTKLEDSAMYFCASSEDQGRGEKLFFGSGTQLSVL.

The J gene is TRBJ1-2, the V gene TRBV27; D might be TRBD1 (5 bases). Looked up from germline, CDR1 is MNHEY and CDR2 is SMNVEV (reference sequence). This CDR3 contains 15 residues. Trimming stripped 0 bases from V and 5 bases from J, with 13 bases between. CDR3 in DNA: TGTGCCAGCAGTTTATCCAGCGTAGGGGTGTATGGCTACACCTTC. Its protein is CASSLSSVGVYGYTF.

The chain uses TRBV7-8 and TRBJ1-2; 7 bases are a match to TRBD1. CDR3 length: 15 residues. The J segment lost 0 bases and the V segment lost 2 bases, leaving 3 bases of the junction unmatched. The germline V gene encodes CDR1 SGHVS and CDR2 FQNEAQ. CDR3 amino acids: CASSLRDSANYGYTF. In nucleotides, the CDR3 is TGTGCCAGCAGCTTAAGGGACAGCGCTAACTATGGCTACACCTTC.

The CDR3 DNA follows: TGTGCCAGTAGTATTAGGGGGACAGGGATCTACGAGCAGTACTTC. Protein: CASSIRGTGIYEQYF. The chain uses TRBV19 and TRBJ2-7, with 9 nucleotides matching TRBD1. With 3 bases clipped from V and 3 bases from J, the junction kept 6 bases outside the gene matches. The germline V gene encodes CDR1 LNHDA and CDR2 SQIVND (reference sequence). The CDR3 sequence is 15 residues long.

The chain uses TRBV27 and TRBJ2-6; weak D call: TRBD2 (6 bases). Trimming removed 8 bases at V and 4 bases at J, with 9 bases between. Germline CDR1 reads MNHEY; CDR2 reads SMNVEV (reference sequence). CDR3 length equals 13 residues. CDR3 in DNA: TGTGCCAGCCGGGACTCCGGGGCCAACGTCCTGACTTTC. The encoded protein is CASRDSGANVLTF.

The gene calls are TRBV19 and TRBJ1-2, with TRBD1 matching 10 bases. This CDR3 is 12 amino acids long. J was trimmed by 6 bases and V by 6 bases; bases with no gene match: 1. Germline V gives CDR1 LNHDA, CDR2 SQIVND (reference sequence). CDR3 bases: TGTGCCAGTAGGGGGACAGGGGATGGCTACACCTTC. Protein product: CASRGTGDGYTF.

V gene TRBV7-3 combines with J gene TRBJ2-3, with D tentatively TRBD2 (6 bases). The germline V gene encodes CDR1 SGHTA and CDR2 FQGTGA. Between the trimmed V and J ends, which lost 3 bases and 0 bases, there was a span of 10 bases. The CDR3 length is 15 residues. CDR3 DNA: TGTGCCAGCAGCTTGGAGGGGTCTAGCACAGATACGCAGTATTTT. Translating it yields CASSLEGSSTDTQYF.